This T cell receptor (beta chain) emerged from a study of CD8+CD57+ T cells in acquired aplastic anemia. Whole-study context: Sorted CD4+ plus CD8+ cells gave DNA averaging 3.2 ug.

Profiling that covered TCR beta VDJ and CDR3 relied on genomic DNA as its template. One entry per CDR3 protein results from TCRdb running MiXCR on the reads. The profile covers some 170,000 distinct CDR3 sequences, with nearly 65% appearing a single time and roughly 42% taken by the ten largest. The germline V and J ends were trimmed by 0 bases and 6 bases, with 12 bases remaining between them. The CDR3 is made up of 15 amino acids. Germline values: CDR1 KGHDR, CDR2 SFDVKD. Before being chosen for sequencing, patients had shown CD8+CD57+ cell expansion by flow cytometry. Sample: sorted CD4+, CD8+, or CD8+CD57+ T cells (not recorded which) from PBMCs. The sequence was collected from a human donor with aplastic anemia. The chain carries TRBV24-1 and TRBJ2-3; D is uncertain. CDR3 coding DNA: TGTGCCACCAGTGATTTGCAAGGCGCGGTGGATACGCAGTATTTT. It yields the protein CATSDLQGAVDTQYF.